Listed here are 19 T cell receptor beta chains from one sample, sequenced in a study of T cells in Graves' hyperthyroidism and ophthalmopathy. RNA transcripts were the template for amplifying TCR beta CDR3 regions. HTBI primers were employed in a first-round RT-PCR of the TCR CDR3. TCRdb analysed the multiplex PCR reads with MiXCR anew, one entry per CDR3 protein. The table has over 550,000 distinct CDR3 sequences, over 15% seen once. Input material: blood. Source of these receptors: a woman aged 18 to 35 with Graves' hyperthyroidism.

V usage is TRBV28 and J usage is TRBJ2-2; 8 bases line up with TRBD2. CDR3 size: 19 residues. With V trimmed by 2 bases and J by 5 bases, 16 bases remained unmatched. Per germline, CDR1 MDHEN and CDR2 SYDVKM. CDR3 sequence: CASSLRGQAREGQTGELFF. In DNA form, the CDR3 reads TGTGCCAGCAGTTTAAGGGGTCAAGCACGGGAGGGCCAAACCGGGGAGCTGTTTTTT.

V usage is TRBV20-1 and J usage is TRBJ2-3; 8 bases agree with TRBD2. This CDR3 has 15 residues. Germline trimming cut 3 bases from V and 2 bases from J; bases unmatched to any gene: 7. Germline CDR1 and CDR2: DFQATT and SNEGSKA (reference sequence). CDR3 sequence: CSASNKRENTDTQYF. CDR3 nucleotide sequence: TGCAGTGCTAGTAATAAGCGGGAGAACACAGATACGCAGTATTTT.

This clonotype came up many times. The chain has TRBV20-1 and TRBJ1-4; TRBD1 might be the D (6 bases). Germline values: CDR1 DFQATT, CDR2 SNEGSKA (reference sequence). The CDR3 has 13 residues. Trimming cost V 6 bases and J 5 bases, with 13 bases left between them. The DNA for the CDR3 is TGCAGTGCGAGGGGTCAGGGGAATGAAAAACTGTTTTTT. Its translation is CSARGQGNEKLFF.

CDR3: CASSSRTHLSNQPQHF. CDR3 coding DNA: TGTGCCAGCAGCTCCCGCACTCACCTGAGCAATCAGCCCCAGCATTTT. The chain carries TRBV7-8 and TRBJ1-5, with D unresolved. Trimming took off 4 bases at V and 1 base at J, with 14 bases between the two ends. CDR1 SGHVS and CDR2 FQNEAQ come from the germline V gene. CDR3 length: 16 residues.

The chain recombines TRBV12-3 or TRBV12-4 with TRBJ1-5; D is ambiguous. V was shortened by 7 bases and J by 0 bases, with 16 bases between the two germline ends. CDR3 length equals 16 residues. The CDR3 spells CASTLGLGASNQPQHF. The CDR3 DNA sequence: TGTGCCAGCACCCTGGGTCTGGGTGCTAGCAATCAGCCCCAGCATTTT.

This clonotype was detected many times. The genes are TRBV20-1 and TRBJ1-2; D not resolved. Between the trimmed V and J ends, which lost 6 bases and 13 bases, there was a span of 12 bases. Germline-derived CDR1 and CDR2 are DFQATT and SNEGSKA (reference sequence). This CDR3 comprises 9 residues. The CDR3 nucleotides read TGCAGTGCCGACAAGGGATTCACCTTC. Amino acids: CSADKGFTF.

This clonotype was recorded many times. The chain carries TRBV10-3 and TRBJ2-7; 9 nucleotides line up with TRBD1. CDR3 length: 14 residues. Germline CDR1 ENHRY, CDR2 SYGVKD. Trimming cost V 6 bases and J 4 bases; bases outside gene matches: 7. The CDR3 sequence is CAIRTGQGPYEQYF. CDR3 nucleotide sequence: TGTGCCATCAGGACTGGACAGGGGCCTTACGAGCAGTACTTC.

This clonotype was seen repeatedly, ten times or more. The chain uses TRBV3-1 and TRBJ1-1; D possibly corresponds to TRBD1 (5 bases). V lost 5 bases to trimming and J lost 4 bases, with 17 bases between them. Per germline, CDR1 LGHDT and CDR2 YNNKEL (reference sequence). This CDR3 contains 15 residues. The CDR3 is CASSFRRVGATEAFF. The CDR3 DNA reads TGTGCCAGCAGCTTTCGCCGCGTCGGGGCCACTGAAGCTTTCTTT.

This clonotype was counted ten times or more. This chain joins TRBV18 and TRBJ1-3; D is ambiguous. The CDR3 contains 15 residues. Looked up from germline, CDR1 is KGHSH and CDR2 is LQKENI. V lost 3 bases and J 1 base, leaving 10 bases between the germline ends. CDR3 DNA sequence: TGTGCCAGCTCACCGTCCCCGGGTTCTGGAAACACCATATATTTT. It is translated as CASSPSPGSGNTIYF.

As regards this clonotype: One end of the junction is discordant with germline, which a read error may explain. J is TRBJ1-4 and V is TRBV4-1; the D is unclear. CDR3 length: 16 amino acids. Germline CDR1 is MGHRA and CDR2 is YSYEKL. DNA for the CDR3: TGCGTCAGCAGCCAAGAGGGAGGAACAACTAATGAAAAACTGTTTTTT. This encodes CVSSQEGGTTNEKLFF.

Details on this clonotype: A read error is possible here, since a much larger clone lies one base away. The chain joins TRBV20-1 to TRBJ2-7, with D tentatively TRBD1 or TRBD2 (5 bases each). The V end lost 3 bases, the J end lost 7 bases, and 16 bases lay between the germline ends. This CDR3 region has 13 residues. Germline CDR1 is DFQATT and CDR2 is SNEGSKA (reference sequence). The CDR3 coding sequence is TGCAGTGCTAGTAGTCAGGGTGAGGGTGAGCAGTACTTC. It codes for CSASSQGEGEQYF.

This clonotype was seen a few times. The chain couples TRBV2 to TRBJ1-1, with no clear D. Trimming shortened V by 6 bases and J by 5 bases, and 16 bases separated the two germline ends. CDR1 is SNHLY and CDR2 is FYNNEI in the germline V gene. This CDR3 has 14 amino acids. The CDR3 is CASRATFLGTEAFF. CDR3 sequence (DNA): TGTGCCAGCAGGGCGACGTTCCTGGGGACTGAAGCTTTCTTT.

This clonotype was seen at least ten times. J is TRBJ2-3 and V is TRBV7-7; D may be TRBD2 (6 bases). This CDR3 region has 16 residues. The V gene's germline CDR1 is SSHAT and CDR2 FNYEAQ (reference sequence). Between the trimmed V and J ends, which lost 5 bases and 2 bases, there was a span of 17 bases. The CDR3 loop reads CASSEHGSIPTDTQYF. The CDR3 DNA reads as TGTGCCAGCAGCGAACACGGGAGTATTCCCACAGATACGCAGTATTTT.

This clonotype was picked up a small number of times. In nucleotides, the CDR3 is TGTGCCAGCAGCCCGGCGGGGGGCTCTCACACAGATACGCAGTATTTT. It translates to CASSPAGGSHTDTQYF. This chain joins TRBV5-6 and TRBJ2-3, with TRBD2 matching 8 bases. CDR1 and CDR2 from the germline V gene are SGHDT and YYEEEE. The CDR3 consists of 16 residues. The ends lost 4 bases at V and 2 bases at J; junction bases unmatched: 9. The complete variable domain, with remaining parts taken from reference TRBV5-6 and TRBJ2-3, reads DAGVTQSPTHLIKTRGQQVTLRCSPKSGHDTVSWYQQALGQGPQFIFQYYEEEERQRGNFPDRFSGHQFPNYSSELNVNALLLGDSALYLCASSPAGGSHTDTQYFGPGTRLTVL.

Many counts were recorded for this clonotype. The chain is built from TRBV7-8 and TRBJ2-7; D is unresolved. Germline assignment: CDR1 SGHVS and CDR2 FQNEAQ. CDR3 length equals 16 residues. The ends were cut back, 1 base at V and 4 bases at J, with 17 bases in the middle. CDR3 bases: TGTGCCAGCAGCTTAGTATTGGGCGGAGTCGGGTACGAGCAGTACTTC. This encodes CASSLVLGGVGYEQYF.

There are many counts of this clonotype. The V and J genes are TRBV20-1 and TRBJ2-1, with 11 nucleotides matching TRBD2. The germline V gene encodes CDR1 DFQATT and CDR2 SNEGSKA (reference sequence). V lost 3 bases to trimming and J lost 6 bases; unmatched junction nucleotides: 4. This CDR3 comprises 14 residues. CDR3 sequence: CSARSLAGGNEQFF. The CDR3, as DNA: TGCAGTGCTAGGTCGCTAGCGGGAGGCAATGAGCAGTTCTTC.

This clonotype has a handful of counts. The V and J genes are TRBV5-1 and TRBJ2-7; TRBD1 matches at 11 bases. J gave up 6 bases and V 0 bases, and 5 bases lay outside the gene matches. Germline CDR1 SGHRS, CDR2 YFSETQ. The CDR3 is 15 amino acids. CDR3 sequence (DNA): TGCGCCAGCAGCTTGGAGTGGACAGGGGGCTTCGAGCAGTACTTC. Encoded protein: CASSLEWTGGFEQYF.

This clonotype has more than one count but fewer than ten. The CDR3 coding sequence is TGTGCCAGCAGACGCTCTGGGGCCAACGTCCTGACTTTC. Protein product: CASRRSGANVLTF. This chain connects TRBV6-1 to TRBJ2-6; no reliable D call. In germline, CDR1 is MNHNS, CDR2 SASEGT. The CDR3 consists of 13 residues. Trimming left V 6 bases short and J 0 bases short, with 3 bases between.

The sample holds many counts of this clonotype. J is TRBJ2-1 and V is TRBV28; D gene unclear. From germline, CDR1 is MDHEN and CDR2 SYDVKM. V was cut by 5 bases and J by 3 bases, with 11 bases left in between. The length of the CDR3 is 14 residues. This chain's CDR3 is CASSLEQYYNEQFF. For the CDR3, the DNA is TGTGCCAGCAGTCTAGAACAGTACTACAATGAGCAGTTCTTC.